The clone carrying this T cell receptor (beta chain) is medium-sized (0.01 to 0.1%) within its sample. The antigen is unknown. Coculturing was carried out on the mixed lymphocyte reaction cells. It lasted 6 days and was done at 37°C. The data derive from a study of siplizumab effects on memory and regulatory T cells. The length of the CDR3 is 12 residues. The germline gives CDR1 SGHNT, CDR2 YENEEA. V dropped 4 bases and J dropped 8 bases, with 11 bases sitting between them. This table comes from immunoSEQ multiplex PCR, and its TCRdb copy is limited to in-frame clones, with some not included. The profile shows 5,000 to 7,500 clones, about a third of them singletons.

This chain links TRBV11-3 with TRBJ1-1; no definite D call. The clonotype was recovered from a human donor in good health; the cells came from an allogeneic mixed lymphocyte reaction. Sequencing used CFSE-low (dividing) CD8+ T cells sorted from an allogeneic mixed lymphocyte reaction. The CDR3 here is CASSSLGGEAFF. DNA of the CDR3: TGTGCCAGCAGCTCCCTTGGAGGGGAAGCTTTCTTT.